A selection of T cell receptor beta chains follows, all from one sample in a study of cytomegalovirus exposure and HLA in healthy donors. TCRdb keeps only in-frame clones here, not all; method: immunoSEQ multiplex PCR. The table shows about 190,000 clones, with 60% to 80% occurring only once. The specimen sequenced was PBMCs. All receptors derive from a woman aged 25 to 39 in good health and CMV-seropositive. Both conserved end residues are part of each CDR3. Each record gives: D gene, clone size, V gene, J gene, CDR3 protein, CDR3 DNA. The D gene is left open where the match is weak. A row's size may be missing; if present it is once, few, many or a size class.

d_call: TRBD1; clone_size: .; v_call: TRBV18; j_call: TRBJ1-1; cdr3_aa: CASSAKQGTEAFF; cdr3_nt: TGTGCCAGCTCAGCAAAACAGGGGACTGAAGCTTTCTTT
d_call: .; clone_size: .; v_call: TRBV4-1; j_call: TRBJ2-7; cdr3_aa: CASSHPGLSYEQYF; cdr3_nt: TGCGCCAGCAGCCACCCAGGACTGTCCTACGAGCAGTACTTC
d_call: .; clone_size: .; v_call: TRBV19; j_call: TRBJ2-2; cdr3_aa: CASIRGTGELFF; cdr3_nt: TGTGCCAGTATTAGGGGGACCGGGGAGCTGTTTTTT
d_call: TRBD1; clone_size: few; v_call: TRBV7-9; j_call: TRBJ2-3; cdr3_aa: CASSGQGLPSSTDTQYF; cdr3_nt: TGTGCCAGCAGCGGACAGGGGCTACCCTCTAGCACAGATACGCAGTATTTT
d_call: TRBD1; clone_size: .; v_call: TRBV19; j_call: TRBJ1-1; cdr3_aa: CASSNRGRNTEAFF; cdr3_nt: TGTGCCAGTAGTAACAGGGGACGGAACACTGAAGCTTTCTTT
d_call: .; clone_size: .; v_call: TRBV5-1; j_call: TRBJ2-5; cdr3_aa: CASSGDQETQYF; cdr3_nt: TGCGCCAGCTCCGGGGACCAAGAGACCCAGTACTTC
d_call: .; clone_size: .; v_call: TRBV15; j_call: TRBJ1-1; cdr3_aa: CATSRESGTYTEAFF; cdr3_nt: TGTGCCACCAGCAGAGAAAGTGGGACATACACTGAAGCTTTCTTT
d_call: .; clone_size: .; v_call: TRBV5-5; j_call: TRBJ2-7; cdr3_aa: CASSWLATPYEQYF; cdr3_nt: TGTGCCAGCAGCTGGCTGGCAACCCCCTACGAGCAGTACTTC
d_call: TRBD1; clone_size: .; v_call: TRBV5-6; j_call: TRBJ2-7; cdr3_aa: CASSIRDRVQREQYF; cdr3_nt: TGTGCCAGCAGCATCCGGGACAGGGTACAACGAGAGCAGTACTTC
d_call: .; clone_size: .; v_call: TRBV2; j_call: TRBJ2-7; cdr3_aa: CASTGGDLYEQYF; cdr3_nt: TGTGCCAGCACCGGGGGAGACCTCTACGAGCAGTACTTC
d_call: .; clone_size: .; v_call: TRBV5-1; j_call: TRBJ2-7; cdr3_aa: CASSDRQEPYHEQYF; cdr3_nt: TGCGCCAGCAGCGACAGACAAGAACCCTACCACGAGCAGTACTTC
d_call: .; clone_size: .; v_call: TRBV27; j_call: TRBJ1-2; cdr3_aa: CASSFRGDGYTF; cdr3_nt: TGTGCCAGCTCTTTCAGGGGTGATGGCTACACCTTC
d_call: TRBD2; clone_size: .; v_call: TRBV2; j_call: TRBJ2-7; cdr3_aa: CASRRLAGVYEQYF; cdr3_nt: TGTGCCAGTCGAAGGCTAGCGGGAGTCTACGAGCAGTACTTC
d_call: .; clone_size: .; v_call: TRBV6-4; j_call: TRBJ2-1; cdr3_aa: CATPCPGLSSYNEQFF; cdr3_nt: TGTGCCACCCCCTGCCCGGGACTGAGCTCCTACAATGAGCAGTTCTTC
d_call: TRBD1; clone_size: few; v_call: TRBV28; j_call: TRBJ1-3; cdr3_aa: CASCSGGSSGNTIYF; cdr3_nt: TGTGCCAGCTGTTCAGGGGGGAGCTCTGGAAACACCATATATTTT
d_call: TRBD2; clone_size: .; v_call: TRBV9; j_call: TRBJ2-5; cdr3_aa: CASSRTSGTQETQYF; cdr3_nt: TGTGCCAGCAGTCGGACTAGCGGGACGCAAGAGACCCAGTACTTC
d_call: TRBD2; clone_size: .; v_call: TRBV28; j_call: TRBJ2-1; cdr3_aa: CASSLEGLAVGGEQFF; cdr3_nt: TGTGCCAGCAGTTTAGAGGGACTAGCGGTGGGCGGTGAGCAGTTCTTC
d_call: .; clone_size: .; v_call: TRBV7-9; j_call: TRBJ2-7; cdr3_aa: CASSPSTSYEQYF; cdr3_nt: TGTGCCAGCAGCCCTAGCACCTCCTACGAGCAGTACTTC
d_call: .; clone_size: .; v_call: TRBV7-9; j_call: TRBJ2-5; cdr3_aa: CASSPGPIETQYF; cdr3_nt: TGTGCCAGCAGCCCTGGGCCTATAGAGACCCAGTACTTC
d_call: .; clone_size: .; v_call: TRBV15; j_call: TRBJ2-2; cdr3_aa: CATSRLRENTGELFF; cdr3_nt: TGTGCCACCAGCAGATTGCGGGAGAACACCGGGGAGCTGTTTTTT
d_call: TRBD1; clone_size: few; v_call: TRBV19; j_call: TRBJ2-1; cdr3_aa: CASSIVGQVNEQFF; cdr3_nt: TGTGCCAGTAGTATCGTTGGACAGGTCAATGAGCAGTTCTTC
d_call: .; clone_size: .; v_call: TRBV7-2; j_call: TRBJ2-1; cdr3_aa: CASSVIAHLSYNEQFF; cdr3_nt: TGTGCCAGCAGCGTTATAGCACACCTCTCCTACAATGAGCAGTTCTTC
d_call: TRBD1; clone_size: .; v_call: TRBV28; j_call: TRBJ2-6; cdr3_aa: CASSYRGPGANVLTF; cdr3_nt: TGTGCCAGCAGTTACAGGGGGCCTGGGGCCAACGTCCTGACTTTC